This T cell receptor beta chain emerged from a study of cytomegalovirus exposure and HLA in healthy donors. Findings and caveats of the study: There were reportedly fewer N-insertions in an Asian-associated ancestry cluster than the approximately 640-donor mean, in a later analysis.

In the case of this clone: The antigen remains undetermined.

60 Vbeta and 13 Jbeta primers were used in PCR. The repertoire was sequenced with immunoSEQ multiplex PCR; TCRdb's copy has only in-frame clones and lacks some. The sample lists roughly 130,000 clones; 66% were seen once. The CDR3 has 15 residues. Between the trimmed V and J ends, which lost 3 bases and 2 bases, there was a span of 14 bases. Germline V gene sequence: CDR1 MGHDK, CDR2 SYGVNS. This receptor was taken from a man between 18 and 35 years old in good health and CMV-seronegative. Sequenced sample: PBMCs. This chain links TRBV25-1 with TRBJ2-7, with unresolved D. CDR3 in amino acids: CASSDFGRSTYEQYF. The CDR3 nucleotides read TGTGCCAGCAGTGATTTTGGCAGGTCCACCTACGAGCAGTACTTC.